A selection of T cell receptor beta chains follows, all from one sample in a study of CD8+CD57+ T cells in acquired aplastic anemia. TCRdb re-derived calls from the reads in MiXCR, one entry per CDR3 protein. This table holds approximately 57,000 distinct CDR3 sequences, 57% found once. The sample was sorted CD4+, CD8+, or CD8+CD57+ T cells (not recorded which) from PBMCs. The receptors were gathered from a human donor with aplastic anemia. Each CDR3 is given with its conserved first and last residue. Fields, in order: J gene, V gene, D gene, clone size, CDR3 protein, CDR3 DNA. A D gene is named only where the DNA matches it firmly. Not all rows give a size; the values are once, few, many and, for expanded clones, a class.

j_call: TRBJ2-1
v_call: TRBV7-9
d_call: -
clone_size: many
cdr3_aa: CASSPGVNEQFF
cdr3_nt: TGTGCCAGCAGCCCAGGAGTGAATGAGCAGTTCTTC

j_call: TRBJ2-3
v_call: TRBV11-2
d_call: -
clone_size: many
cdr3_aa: CASSQGGDTQYF
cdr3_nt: TGTGCCAGCAGCCAAGGGGGAGATACGCAGTATTTT

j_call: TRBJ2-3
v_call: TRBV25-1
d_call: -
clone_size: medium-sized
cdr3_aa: CASSQGVLFTDTQYF
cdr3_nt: TGTGCCAGCAGTCAAGGGGTACTATTCACAGATACGCAGTATTTT

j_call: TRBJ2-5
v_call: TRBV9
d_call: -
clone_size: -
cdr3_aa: CASSVSGLQKEETQYF
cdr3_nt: TGTGCCAGCAGCGTATCTGGACTTCAAAAGGAAGAGACCCAGTACTTC

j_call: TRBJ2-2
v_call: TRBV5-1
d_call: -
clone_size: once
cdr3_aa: CASRGSNTGELFF
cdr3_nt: TGCGCCAGCAGGGGCAGCAACACCGGGGAGCTGTTTTTT

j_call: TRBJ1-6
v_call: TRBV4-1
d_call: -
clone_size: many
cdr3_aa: CASSQDYSSPLHF
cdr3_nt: TGCGCCAGCAGCCAAGATTATAGTTCACCCCTCCACTTT

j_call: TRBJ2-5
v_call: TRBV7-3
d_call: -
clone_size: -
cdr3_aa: CASSLGPGAEETQYF
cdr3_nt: TGTGCCAGCAGCTTGGGGCCAGGCGCGGAAGAGACCCAGTACTTC

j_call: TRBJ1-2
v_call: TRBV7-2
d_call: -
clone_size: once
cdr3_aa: CASSLEAASNYGYTF
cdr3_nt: TGTGCCAGCAGCTTGGAGGCAGCCTCTAACTATGGCTACACCTTC

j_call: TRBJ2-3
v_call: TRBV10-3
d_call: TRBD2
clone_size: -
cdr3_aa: CATSDRTSVTDTQYF
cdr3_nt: TGTGCCACCAGTGATCGGACTAGCGTCACAGATACGCAGTATTTT

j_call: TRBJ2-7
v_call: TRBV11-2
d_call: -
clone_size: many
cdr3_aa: CASSLEDGGVEQYF
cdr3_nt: TGTGCCAGCAGCTTAGAGGATGGCGGGGTCGAGCAGTACTTC

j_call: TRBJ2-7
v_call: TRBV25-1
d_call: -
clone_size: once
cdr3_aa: CASSESLFYEQYF
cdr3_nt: TGTGCCAGCAGTGAATCCCTTTTTTACGAGCAGTACTTC

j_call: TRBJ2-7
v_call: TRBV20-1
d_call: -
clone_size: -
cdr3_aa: CSAPTGSYEQYF
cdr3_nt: TGCAGTGCTCCGACTGGCTCCTACGAGCAGTACTTC

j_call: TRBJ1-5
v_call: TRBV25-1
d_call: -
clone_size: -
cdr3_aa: CASSVSSHNQPQHF
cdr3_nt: TGTGCCAGCAGTGTCAGTTCACACAATCAGCCCCAGCATTTT

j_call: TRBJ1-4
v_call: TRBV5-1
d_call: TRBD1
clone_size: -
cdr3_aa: CASSIGQGQEKLFF
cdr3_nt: TGCGCCAGCAGCATAGGACAGGGCCAGGAAAAACTGTTTTTT

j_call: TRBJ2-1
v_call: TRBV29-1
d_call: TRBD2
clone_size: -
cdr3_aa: CSVGQGLAGEEQFF
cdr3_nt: TGCAGCGTTGGACAGGGACTAGCGGGAGAGGAGCAGTTCTTC

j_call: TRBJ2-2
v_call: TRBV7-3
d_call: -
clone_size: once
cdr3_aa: CASSFWTGSGELFF
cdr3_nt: TGTGCCAGCAGCTTCTGGACGGGGTCCGGGGAGCTGTTTTTT

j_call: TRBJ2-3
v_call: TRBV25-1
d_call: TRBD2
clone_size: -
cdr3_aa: CASSASGSEVDTQYF
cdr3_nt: TGTGCCAGCAGCGCTAGCGGGAGTGAAGTTGATACGCAGTATTTT

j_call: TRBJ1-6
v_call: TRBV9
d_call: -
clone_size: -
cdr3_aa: CASSGDTSSPLHF
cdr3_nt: TGTGCCAGCAGCGGCGACACGTCGTCACCCCTCCACTTT

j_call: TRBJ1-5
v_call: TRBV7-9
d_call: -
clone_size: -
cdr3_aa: CASSLGAGNQPQHF
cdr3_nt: TGTGCCAGCAGCTTAGGAGCAGGAAATCAGCCCCAGCATTTT

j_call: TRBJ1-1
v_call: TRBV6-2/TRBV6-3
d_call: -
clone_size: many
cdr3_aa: CASSVTSENTEAFF
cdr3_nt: TGTGCCAGCTCAGTTACGTCAGAGAACACTGAAGCTTTCTTT

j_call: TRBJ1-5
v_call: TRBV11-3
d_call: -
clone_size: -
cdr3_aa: CASSLGGGGNQPQHF
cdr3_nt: TGTGCCAGCAGCTTAGGAGGGGGTGGCAATCAGCCCCAGCATTTT

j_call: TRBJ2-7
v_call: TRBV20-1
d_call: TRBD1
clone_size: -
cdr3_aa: CSADEDRGSLYF
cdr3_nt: TGCAGTGCCGACGAAGACAGGGGGTCCCTGTACTTC

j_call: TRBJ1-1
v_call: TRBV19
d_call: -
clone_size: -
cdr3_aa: CASSTGAGTWAFF
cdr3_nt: TGTGCCAGTAGTACCGGGGCAGGGACGTGGGCTTTCTTT

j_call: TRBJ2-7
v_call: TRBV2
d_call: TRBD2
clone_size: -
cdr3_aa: CASRLGLAGIEYF
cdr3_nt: TGCGCCAGCAGACTGGGACTAGCAGGGATTGAGTACTTC

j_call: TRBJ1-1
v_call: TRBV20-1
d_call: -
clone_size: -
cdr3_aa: CSAYAAEAFF
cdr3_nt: TGCAGTGCCTATGCCGCTGAAGCCTTCTTT

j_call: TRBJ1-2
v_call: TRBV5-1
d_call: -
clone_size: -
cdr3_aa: CASSYDRGRNGYTF
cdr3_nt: TGCGCCAGCAGCTATGACCGGGGGCGGAATGGCTACACCTTC